These 11 T cell receptor beta chains share one sample of origin, sequenced in a study of blood T cell repertoires in COVID-19. Only in-frame clones appear in the TCRdb table, and some are missing; sequencing was by immunoSEQ multiplex PCR. The sample records 100,000 to 150,000 clones, approximately 80% being singletons. The material sequenced was peripheral blood. The receptors were sampled from a woman aged 45 to 65 with acute or convalescent COVID-19.

This chain connects TRBV19 to TRBJ1-3, with a weak D call TRBD1 (5 bases). The CDR3 is 12 residues long. With 9 bases removed from V and 3 bases from J, the gap between germline ends came to 9 bases. CDR1 is LNHDA and CDR2 is SQIVND in the germline V gene (reference sequence). The CDR3 sequence is CASGTYGNTIYF. The CDR3 DNA is TGTGCCAGCGGGACTTATGGAAACACCATATATTTT.

The CDR3 DNA sequence: TGTGCCAGCAGCCGACAGGGGTTCTACGAGCAGTACTTC. Protein: CASSRQGFYEQYF. This chain uses TRBV12-3 or TRBV12-4 with TRBJ2-7; 8 bases fit TRBD1. The CDR3 has 13 residues. V lost 6 bases to trimming and J lost 3 bases; unmatched junction nucleotides: 4.

The chain has TRBV5-1 and TRBJ1-2, with unresolved D. The CDR3 extends over 15 amino acids. With 0 bases removed from V and 6 bases from J, the gap between germline ends came to 15 bases. Germline V gene lookup returns CDR1 SGHRS and CDR2 YFSETQ. The CDR3 DNA reads TGCGCCAGCAGCTTGGGCGGGCGTGCGGCTGATGGCTACACCTTC. Its translation: CASSLGGRAADGYTF.

This chain uses TRBV6-1 with TRBJ2-3; 14 positions agree with TRBD2. The ends lost 4 bases at V and 4 bases at J; junction bases unmatched: 4. Germline CDR1 MNHNS, CDR2 SASEGT. The CDR3 contains 16 residues. CDR3 residues: CASSGRTSGGSDTQYF. CDR3 DNA sequence: TGTGCCAGCAGTGGGAGGACTAGCGGGGGGTCAGATACGCAGTATTTT.

The chain uses TRBV4-1 and TRBJ1-2, with TRBD1 matching over 7 bases. The CDR3 sequence is 14 residues long. Trimming cost V 1 base and J 2 bases; bases outside gene matches: 1. From germline, CDR1 is MGHRA and CDR2 YSYEKL. The CDR3: CASSQVDRNYGYTF. CDR3 coding DNA: TGCGCCAGCAGCCAAGTGGACAGGAACTATGGCTACACCTTC.

This chain connects TRBV6-5 to TRBJ1-5; TRBD1 matches 7 bases. The J segment lost 5 bases and the V segment lost 7 bases, leaving 5 bases of the junction unmatched. This CDR3 is 13 amino acids long. CDR1 MNHEY and CDR2 SVGAGI come from the germline V gene. The CDR3: CASILGQYQPQHF. For the CDR3, the DNA is TGTGCCAGCATCCTGGGACAGTATCAGCCCCAGCATTTT.

The chain has TRBV5-1 and TRBJ2-1; 7 nucleotides line up with TRBD2. CDR3 length: 16 amino acids. The V and J ends lost 3 bases and 8 bases, in that order; junction bases with no gene match: 14. In germline, CDR1 is SGHRS, CDR2 YFSETQ. CDR3 in DNA: TGCGCCAGCAGCTACTATACGGCAATGGGGAGGGATGAGCAGTTCTTC. This codes for CASSYYTAMGRDEQFF.

J is TRBJ2-7 and V is TRBV6-6; D unresolved. V was clipped by 5 bases and J by 7 bases, with 24 bases between them. This CDR3 has 16 amino acids. The germline V gene encodes CDR1 MNHNY and CDR2 SVGAGI (reference sequence). The CDR3 DNA follows: TGTGCCAGCAGTCCTTTGACATCCAGGCAGTCGGAAGAGCAGTACTTC. As protein: CASSPLTSRQSEEQYF.

The chain carries TRBV12-3 or TRBV12-4 and TRBJ1-1; 8 bases map to TRBD1. The CDR3 covers 12 residues. With V trimmed by 3 bases and J by 8 bases, 2 bases remained unmatched. For the CDR3, the DNA is TGTGCCAGCAGTTTCTGGACAGGGGAAGCTTTCTTT. It encodes CASSFWTGEAFF.

The rearrangement uses TRBV10-3 and TRBJ2-3, with 9 bases matching TRBD1. The CDR3 loop spans 13 amino acids. J gave up 5 bases and V 11 bases, and 8 bases lay outside the gene matches. CDR1 and CDR2 from the germline V gene are ENHRY and SYGVKD. The CDR3 protein is CAAWTGVGDTQYF. DNA for the CDR3: TGTGCCGCGTGGACAGGGGTTGGAGATACGCAGTATTTT.

To note about this clone: Other DNA sequences in this sample translate to the same CDR3. V usage is TRBV6-5 and J usage is TRBJ2-7; the match to TRBD1 covers 8 bases. V lost 3 bases and J lost 5; bases outside the gene matches: 3. This CDR3 is built from 13 residues. The germline gives CDR1 MNHEY, CDR2 SVGAGI. The CDR3 is CASSYDRGHEQYF. Here the CDR3 DNA reads TGTGCCAGCAGTTATGACAGGGGACACGAGCAGTACTTC.